This record looks at one T cell receptor beta chain sequence and its context. This CDR3 has 15 residues. This entry is derived from a study of blood T cell repertoires in COVID-19. Study background: Acute and convalescent COVID-19 samples came from the United States, Italy and Spain. Nucleic acid was either cDNA or gDNA, and it came from T cells, B-cell-depleted T cells, or PBMCs.

As originally analysed: Reference gene primer amplification yielded estimated nucleated cell counts. Assay used: immunoSEQ multiplex PCR; TCRdb lists only in-frame clones, some missing. V, J and clone size derive from that table, while D and trimming were established from the DNA sequence. The profile covers about 54,000 clones, with less than 90% appearing a single time and approximately 2.6% taken by the ten largest. This TCR came from a man aged 45 to 65 with acute or convalescent COVID-19. J is TRBJ2-5 and V is TRBV21-1; the D call of TRBD2 is as the table states it, not checked on the DNA. TRBV21-1 constitutes a pseudogene. Sequences were obtained from peripheral blood. DNA for the CDR3: TGTGCCAGCAGCAAAGGTCTGGGGACTACCGAGACCCAGTACTTC. Protein sequence: CASSKGLGTTETQYF.